This T cell receptor (beta chain) came from a study of CD8+CD57+ T cells in acquired aplastic anemia. Looking at the study overall: DNA recovered from sorted CD4+ and CD8+ cells had a mean of about 3 ug.

The germline V gene has CDR1 DFQATT and CDR2 SNEGSKA (reference sequence). This CDR3 spans 12 amino acids. V lost 6 bases to trimming and J lost 6 bases, with 15 bases between them. It was genomic DNA that served as the template for profiling TCR beta VDJ and CDR3. TCRdb itself ran the reads through MiXCR, one entry per CDR3 protein. The table records approximately 270,000 distinct CDR3 sequences, 56% of them present only once. This clonotype was sampled from a human donor with severe aplastic anemia or a healthy control (not recorded which). The rearrangement uses TRBV20-1 and TRBJ2-7; tentatively, D is TRBD1 (6 bases). The material sequenced was sorted CD4+, CD8+, or CD8+CD57+ T cells (not recorded which) from PBMCs. The CDR3 spells CSAPPRGGEQYF. The DNA of the CDR3 is TGCAGTGCACCCCCTCGAGGGGGCGAGCAGTACTTC.